This TCR beta chain was recorded in a study of T-cell memory formation after mild COVID-19. Constant-segment primers served in 5'RACE that generated TCR alpha and TCR beta cDNA libraries bearing sample barcodes and UMIs. One entry per CDR3 protein results from TCRdb running MiXCR on the 5' RACE reads. This table holds hundreds of thousands of distinct CDR3 sequences, about 13% found once. With 3 bases clipped from V and 4 bases from J, the junction kept 4 bases outside the gene matches. CDR1 is SEHNR and CDR2 is FQNEAQ in the germline V gene (reference sequence). CDR3 size: 14 residues. Findings of the study overall: Still unconfirmed is whether the second-wave clones peaking on day 37 recognized SARS-CoV-2. Cross-reactive memory seemingly joined, as some responding clones were found in pre-infection memory.

This clonotype has just a few counts. What it binds is not known. This receptor was identified in a man aged 18 to 30 who had mild COVID-19 (a few samples of this study predate the infection). Cell type and time point are not known. This chain links TRBV7-9 with TRBJ1-1; TRBD1 matches at 8 bases. Sequences were obtained from PBMCs or a T cell subset sorted from them (not recorded which). The CDR3 region is CASSLDRVRTEAFF. Written as DNA, the CDR3 is TGTGCCAGCAGCTTGGACAGGGTACGCACTGAAGCTTTCTTT.